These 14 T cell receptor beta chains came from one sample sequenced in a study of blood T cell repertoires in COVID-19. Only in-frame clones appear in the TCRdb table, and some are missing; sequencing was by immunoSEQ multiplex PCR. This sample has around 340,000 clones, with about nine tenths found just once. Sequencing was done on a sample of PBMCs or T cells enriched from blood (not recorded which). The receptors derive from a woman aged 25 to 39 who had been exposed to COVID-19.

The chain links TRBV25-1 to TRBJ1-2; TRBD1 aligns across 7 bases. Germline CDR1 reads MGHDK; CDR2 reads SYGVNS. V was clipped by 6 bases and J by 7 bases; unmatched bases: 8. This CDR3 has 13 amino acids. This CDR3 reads CASSRGSSGGYTF. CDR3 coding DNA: TGTGCCAGCAGCAGGGGGTCTTCGGGTGGCTACACCTTC.

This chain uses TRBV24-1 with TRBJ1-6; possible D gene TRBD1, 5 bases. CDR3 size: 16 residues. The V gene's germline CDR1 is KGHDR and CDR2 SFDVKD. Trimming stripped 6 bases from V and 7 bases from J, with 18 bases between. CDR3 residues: CATSPHPGLVNSPLHF. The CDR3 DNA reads TGTGCCACCAGTCCCCACCCGGGACTGGTGAATTCACCCCTCCACTTT.

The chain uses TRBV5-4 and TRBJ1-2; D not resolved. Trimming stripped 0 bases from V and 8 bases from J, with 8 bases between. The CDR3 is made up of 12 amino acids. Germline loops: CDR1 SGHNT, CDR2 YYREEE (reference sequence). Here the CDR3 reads CASSLAQEGYTF. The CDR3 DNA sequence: TGTGCCAGCAGCTTGGCTCAAGAGGGCTACACCTTC.

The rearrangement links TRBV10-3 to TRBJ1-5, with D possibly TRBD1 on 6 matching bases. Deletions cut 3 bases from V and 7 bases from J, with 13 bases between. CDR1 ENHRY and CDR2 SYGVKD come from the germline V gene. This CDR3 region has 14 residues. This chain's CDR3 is CAISDHRDRQPQHF. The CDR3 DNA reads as TGTGCCATCAGTGACCACAGGGATCGGCAGCCCCAGCATTTT.

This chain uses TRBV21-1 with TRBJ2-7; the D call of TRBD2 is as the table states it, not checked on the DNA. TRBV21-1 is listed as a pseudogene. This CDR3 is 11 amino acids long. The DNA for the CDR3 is TGTGCCAGCAGTACTAGCAACGAGCAGTACTTC. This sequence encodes CASSTSNEQYF.

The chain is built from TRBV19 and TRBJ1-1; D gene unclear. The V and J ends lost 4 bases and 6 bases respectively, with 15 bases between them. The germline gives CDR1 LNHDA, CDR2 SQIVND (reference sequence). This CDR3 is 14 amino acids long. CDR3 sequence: CASSTSVRVAEAFF. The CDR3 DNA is TGTGCCAGTAGTACCAGCGTTCGGGTGGCTGAAGCTTTCTTT.

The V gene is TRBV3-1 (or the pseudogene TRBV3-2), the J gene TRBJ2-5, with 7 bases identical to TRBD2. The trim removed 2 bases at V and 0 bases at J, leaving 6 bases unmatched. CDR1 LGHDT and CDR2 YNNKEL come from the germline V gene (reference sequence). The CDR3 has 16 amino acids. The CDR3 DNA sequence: TGTGCCAGCAGCCAACTATTGGCGGGAGACCAAGAGACCCAGTACTTC. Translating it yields CASSQLLAGDQETQYF.

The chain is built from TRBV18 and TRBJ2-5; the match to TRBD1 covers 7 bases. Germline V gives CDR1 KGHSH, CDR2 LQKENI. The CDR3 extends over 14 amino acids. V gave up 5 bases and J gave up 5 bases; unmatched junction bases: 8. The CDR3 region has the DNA TGTGCCAGCTCAGCATCCGGGACAGCGGAGACCCAGTACTTC. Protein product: CASSASGTAETQYF.

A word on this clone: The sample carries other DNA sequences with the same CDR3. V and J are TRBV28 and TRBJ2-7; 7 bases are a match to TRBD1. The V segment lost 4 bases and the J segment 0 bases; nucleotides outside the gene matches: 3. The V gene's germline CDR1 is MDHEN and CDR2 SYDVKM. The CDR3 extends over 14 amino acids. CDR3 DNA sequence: TGTGCCAGCAGTTCCCCAGGGGGCTCCTACGAGCAGTACTTC. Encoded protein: CASSSPGGSYEQYF.

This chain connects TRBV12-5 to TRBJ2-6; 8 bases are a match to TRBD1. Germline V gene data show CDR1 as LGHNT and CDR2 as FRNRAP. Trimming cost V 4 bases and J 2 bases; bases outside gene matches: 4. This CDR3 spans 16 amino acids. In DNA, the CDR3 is TGTGCTAGTGGTTGGCCAGGGGGCACTGGGGCCAACGTCCTGACTTTC. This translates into CASGWPGGTGANVLTF.

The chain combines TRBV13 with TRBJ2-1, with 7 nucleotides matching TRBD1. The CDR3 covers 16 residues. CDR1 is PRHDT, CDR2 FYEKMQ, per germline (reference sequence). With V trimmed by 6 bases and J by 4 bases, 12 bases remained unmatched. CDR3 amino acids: CASRGYTGTAYNEQFF. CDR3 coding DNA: TGTGCCAGCAGGGGCTACACCGGGACAGCTTACAATGAGCAGTTCTTC.

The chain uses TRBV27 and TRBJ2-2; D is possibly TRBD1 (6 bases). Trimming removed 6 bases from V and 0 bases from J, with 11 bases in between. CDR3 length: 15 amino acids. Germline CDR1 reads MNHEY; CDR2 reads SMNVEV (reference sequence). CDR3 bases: TGTGCCAGCAGGGCGGACAGATCGAACACCGGGGAGCTGTTTTTT. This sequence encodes CASRADRSNTGELFF.

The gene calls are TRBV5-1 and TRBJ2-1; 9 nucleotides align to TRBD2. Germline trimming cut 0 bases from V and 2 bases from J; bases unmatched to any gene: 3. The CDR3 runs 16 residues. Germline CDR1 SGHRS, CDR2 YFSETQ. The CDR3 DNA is TGCGCCAGCAGCTTGGAGGCGGGAGGGACCTACAATGAGCAGTTCTTC. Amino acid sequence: CASSLEAGGTYNEQFF. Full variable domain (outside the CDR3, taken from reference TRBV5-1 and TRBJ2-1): KAGVTQTPRYLIKTRGQQVTLSCSPISGHRSVSWYQQTPGQGLQFLFEYFSETQRNKGNFPGRFSGRQFSNSRSEMNVSTLELGDSALYLCASSLEAGGTYNEQFFGPGTRLTVL.

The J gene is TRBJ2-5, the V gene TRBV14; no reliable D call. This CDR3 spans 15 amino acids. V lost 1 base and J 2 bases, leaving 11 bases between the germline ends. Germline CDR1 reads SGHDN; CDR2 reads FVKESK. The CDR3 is CASSQVFLKQETQYF. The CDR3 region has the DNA TGTGCCAGCAGCCAAGTATTCCTTAAACAAGAGACCCAGTACTTC. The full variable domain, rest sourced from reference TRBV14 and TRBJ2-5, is EAGVTQFPSHSVIEKGQTVTLRCDPISGHDNLYWYRRVMGKEIKFLLHFVKESKQDESGMPNNRFLAERTGGTYSTLKVQPAELEDSGVYFCASSQVFLKQETQYFGPGTRLLVL.